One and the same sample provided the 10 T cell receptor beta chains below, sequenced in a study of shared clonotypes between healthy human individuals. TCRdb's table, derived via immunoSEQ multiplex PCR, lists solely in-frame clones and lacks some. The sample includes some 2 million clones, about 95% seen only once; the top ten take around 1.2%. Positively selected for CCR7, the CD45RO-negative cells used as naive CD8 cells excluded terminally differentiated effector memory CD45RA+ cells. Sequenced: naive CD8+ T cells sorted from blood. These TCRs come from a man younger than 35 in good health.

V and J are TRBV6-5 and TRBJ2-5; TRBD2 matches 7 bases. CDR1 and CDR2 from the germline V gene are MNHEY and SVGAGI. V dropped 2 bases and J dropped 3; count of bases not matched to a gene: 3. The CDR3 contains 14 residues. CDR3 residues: CASSYALAKETQYF. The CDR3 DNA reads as TGTGCCAGCAGTTACGCACTAGCGAAAGAGACCCAGTACTTC.

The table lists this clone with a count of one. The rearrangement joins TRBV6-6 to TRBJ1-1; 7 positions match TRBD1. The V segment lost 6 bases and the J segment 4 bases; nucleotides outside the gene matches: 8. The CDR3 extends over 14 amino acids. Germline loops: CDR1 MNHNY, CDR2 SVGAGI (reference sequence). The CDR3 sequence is CASRLTTGFTEAFF. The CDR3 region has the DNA TGTGCCAGCAGGCTGACGACAGGGTTCACTGAAGCTTTCTTT.

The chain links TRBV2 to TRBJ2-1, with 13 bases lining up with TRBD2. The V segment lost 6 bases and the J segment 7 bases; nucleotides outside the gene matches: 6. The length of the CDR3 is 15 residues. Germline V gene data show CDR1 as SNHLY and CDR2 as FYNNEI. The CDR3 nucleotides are TGTGCCAGCAGGGAACTAGCGGGGGGGATTAATGAGCAGTTCTTC. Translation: CASRELAGGINEQFF.

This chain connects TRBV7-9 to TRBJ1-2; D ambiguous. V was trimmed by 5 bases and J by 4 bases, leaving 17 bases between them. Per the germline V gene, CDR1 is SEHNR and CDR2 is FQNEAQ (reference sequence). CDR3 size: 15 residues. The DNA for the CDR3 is TGTGCCAGCAGCCTAGGCGGGGAATCTCCCTATGGCTACACCTTC. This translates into CASSLGGESPYGYTF.

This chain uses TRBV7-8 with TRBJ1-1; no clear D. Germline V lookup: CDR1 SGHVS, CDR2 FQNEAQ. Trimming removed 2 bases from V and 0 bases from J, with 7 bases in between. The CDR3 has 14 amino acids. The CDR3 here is CASSLRTLNTEAFF. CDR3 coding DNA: TGTGCCAGCAGCTTAAGGACGCTGAACACTGAAGCTTTCTTT.

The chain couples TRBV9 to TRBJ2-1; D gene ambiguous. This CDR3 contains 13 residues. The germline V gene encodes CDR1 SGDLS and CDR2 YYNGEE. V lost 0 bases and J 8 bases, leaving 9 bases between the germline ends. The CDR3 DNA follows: TGTGCCAGCAGCGTAGTATCTGGCCATGAGCAGTTCTTC. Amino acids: CASSVVSGHEQFF.

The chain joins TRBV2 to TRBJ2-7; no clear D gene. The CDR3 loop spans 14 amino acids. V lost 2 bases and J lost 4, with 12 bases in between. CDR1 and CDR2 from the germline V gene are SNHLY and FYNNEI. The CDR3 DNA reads TGTGCCAGCAGTGAACTTTCTGAGGCGTACGAGCAGTACTTC. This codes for CASSELSEAYEQYF.

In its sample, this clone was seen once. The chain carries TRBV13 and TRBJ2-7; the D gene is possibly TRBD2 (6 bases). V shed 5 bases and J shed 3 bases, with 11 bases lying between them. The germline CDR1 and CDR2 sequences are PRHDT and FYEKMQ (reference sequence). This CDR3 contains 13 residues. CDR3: CASSPGLNYEQYF. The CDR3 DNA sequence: TGTGCCAGCAGCCCGGGACTCAACTACGAGCAGTACTTC.

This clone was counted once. CDR3 sequence: CASSQDRIQGAPEQYF. DNA of the CDR3: TGCGCCAGCAGCCAAGATAGGATACAGGGGGCGCCTGAGCAGTACTTC. The chain uses TRBV4-3 and TRBJ2-7, with 9 bases matching TRBD1. V gave up 0 bases and J gave up 7 bases; unmatched junction bases: 10. Germline V gene data show CDR1 as LGHNA and CDR2 as YSLEER. The CDR3 is made up of 16 amino acids.

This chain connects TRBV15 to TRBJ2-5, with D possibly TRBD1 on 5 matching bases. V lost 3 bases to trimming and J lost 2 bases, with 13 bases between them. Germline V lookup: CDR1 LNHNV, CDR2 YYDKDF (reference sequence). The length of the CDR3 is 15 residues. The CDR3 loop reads CATSSDSLLQETQYF. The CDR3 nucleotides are TGTGCCACCAGCAGCGACAGCCTTCTACAAGAGACCCAGTACTTC.